This entry describes one T cell receptor (beta chain). Its antigen is unknown. The record has no base qualities; no much larger clone is one base away. The germline V gene gives CDR1 as SNHLY and CDR2 as FYNNEI. The CDR3 runs 19 amino acids, cysteine and phenylalanine included. The sequence is cut down to CDR3 DNA, 57 bases in frame from base 1. Germline trimming: 3 bases from V, 6 bases from J; junction bases outside gene matches: 17. The sample comes from a study of blood T cell repertoires in COVID-19 (dated by TCRdb to the early 2020s). In terms of the full investigation: Collaborator samples came from the United States, Italy and Spain and covered acute and convalescent phases of COVID-19. The dataset comprised deeply sampled blood TCRbeta repertoires from subjects exposed to, actively infected with, or recovered from COVID-19. The samples were drawn from the first 160 participants of the ongoing ImmuneRACE study and from some 1,300 subjects provided by 6 global collaborators. Nearly every sample came with metadata listing a de-identified subject ID, COVID-19 status, age in years and sex. Where available, HLA class I and class II types were obtained from metadata supplied by the sample provider rather than from assay-based typing. The material from the prospective study consisted of cDNA or gDNA derived from T cells, B-cell-depleted T cells, or PBMCs. The repertoires were released in a freely available public database meant as a resource for research on the immune response to SARS-CoV-2.

The collaborating institutions used their own protocols to collect whole blood in K2EDTA tubes. For TCRbeta analysis, collaborator samples were shipped as frozen whole blood, as isolated PBMCs, or as DNA extracted from either sample type. TCRbeta CDR3 regions were amplified from genomic DNA by means of the immunoSEQ Assay, a bias-controlled multiplex PCR. The source study handled its data this way. Within the assay, amplification of reference gene primers was used to estimate how many nucleated cells each sample contained. Sequence reads were collapsed and filtered to measure the absolute abundance of every unique TCRbeta CDR3 rearrangement. For each sample, productive Simpson clonality was calculated as the square root of Simpson's diversity index over productive rearrangements. The source is immuneACCESS, and TCRdb retained only in-frame sequences with V and J called. Part of the clones is not carried over; for the studies checked, unresolved V genes explain less than half of this, and the remainder is unexplained. The D gene and trimming were derived from the DNA, and the V and J assignments and clone size from that table. The sample yields roughly 59,000 clones; almost 80% were counted once. The ten most abundant clones make up approximately 12% of the sample.

Here is what the overall study found, with its caveats: The quantity of clinical and demographic metadata differed by source and by participant and was supplied without curation.

The sample was peripheral blood. The TCR comes from an elderly man with acute or convalescent COVID-19. Recombination joined TRBV2 with TRBJ2-7, with 13 bases aligning to TRBD2. This receptor has the CDR3 CASSELRTSGGPSKIEQYF. The DNA sequence is given as TGTGCCAGCAGTGAGTTGAGGACTAGCGGGGGCCCCAGCAAGATCGAGCAGTACTTC. Extended through the reference TRBV2 and TRBJ2-7 proteins, this CDR3 yields the full variable domain: EPEVTQTPSHQVTQMGQEVILRCVPISNHLYFYWYRQILGQKVEFLVSFYNNEISEKSEIFDDQFSVERPDGSNFTLKIRSTKLEDSAMYFCASSELRTSGGPSKIEQYFGPGTRLTVT.